This TCR beta chain came from a study of blood T cell repertoires in COVID-19. Study context: The United States, Italy and Spain were the sources of the acute and convalescent COVID-19 samples. The cDNA or gDNA used as material had been derived from T cells, B-cell-depleted T cells, or PBMCs.

This clone was counted a single time. Original data processing: Reference gene primer amplification yielded estimated nucleated cell counts. Produced via immunoSEQ multiplex PCR; TCRdb's table is partial and in-frame only. V and J calls and clone size are given by that table; D and trimming were obtained from the DNA. The data show some 260,000 clones, roughly 80% seen once. The CDR3 consists of 14 residues. CDR1 and CDR2 (germline): SGHTA, FQGNSA. The trim removed 5 bases at V and 5 bases at J, leaving 7 bases unmatched. This clonotype was sampled from a woman aged 80 or over with active or convalescent COVID-19. The V and J genes are TRBV7-2 and TRBJ1-1; 8 bases line up with TRBD1. The sample was peripheral blood. CDR3 protein: CASSQGQGKTEAFF. For the CDR3, the DNA is TGTGCCAGCAGCCAAGGACAGGGTAAGACTGAAGCTTTCTTT.